Following are 15 T cell receptor beta chains from one sample sequenced in a study of cytotoxic CD8 clonotypes in ibrutinib-treated CLL. TCRdb keeps only in-frame clones here, not all; method: immunoSEQ multiplex PCR. The sample yields some 35,000 clones, approximately 69% seen once. Sequences were derived from PBMCs, sampled before ibrutinib treatment. These TCRs come from a human donor with chronic lymphocytic leukemia.

V usage is TRBV7-2 and J usage is TRBJ1-5; D not certain. This CDR3 contains 14 residues. Trimming took off 2 bases at V and 4 bases at J, with 9 bases between the two ends. Germline V gene lookup returns CDR1 SGHTA and CDR2 FQGNSA. In nucleotides, the CDR3 is TGTGCCAGCAGCTTACGCCCCGGGAATCAGCCCCAGCATTTT. Amino acids: CASSLRPGNQPQHF.

As for this clone: Germline is not matched at one junction end, which may reflect a read error. CDR3 sequence: CATSPGTGEAFF. The CDR3 bases are TGTGCCACCAGTCCCGGGACAGGGGAGGCTTTCTTT. The J gene is TRBJ1-1, the V gene TRBV6-5; 10 bases fit TRBD1. The CDR3 runs 12 residues. Germline V gene sequence: CDR1 MNHEY, CDR2 SVGAGI.

V and J are TRBV7-2 and TRBJ1-1; D remains ambiguous. The CDR3 spans 13 residues. The V gene lost 5 bases and the J gene lost 5 bases, with 12 bases spanning the gap. In germline, CDR1 is SGHTA, CDR2 FQGNSA. CDR3 nucleotide sequence: TGTGCCAGCAGCCCCTCCTCTTGGACTGAAGCTTTCTTT. Protein product: CASSPSSWTEAFF.

The gene calls are TRBV29-1 and TRBJ2-2, with TRBD2 as a possible D gene (6 bases). This CDR3 has 15 residues. The V gene lost 4 bases and the J gene lost 6 bases, with 18 bases spanning the gap. Germline lookup yields CDR1 SQVTM and CDR2 ANQGSEA. The CDR3 region is CSVVAGSSQAGELFF. CDR3 in DNA: TGCAGCGTTGTTGCGGGGTCGTCCCAAGCCGGGGAGCTGTTTTTT.

The V gene is TRBV30, the J gene TRBJ1-2, with D maybe TRBD1 (6 bases). Germline CDR1 GTSNPN, CDR2 SVGIG (reference sequence). Trimming took off 0 bases at V and 3 bases at J, with 11 bases between the two ends. The CDR3 is made up of 14 amino acids. The CDR3 protein is CAWSVGGADYGYTF. The CDR3 region has the DNA TGTGCCTGGAGTGTTGGGGGGGCGGACTATGGCTACACCTTC.

In its sample, this clone was seen many times. The rearrangement uses TRBV6-5 and TRBJ2-1; 13 positions match TRBD2. This CDR3 has 14 amino acids. Germline CDR1 MNHEY, CDR2 SVGAGI. With V trimmed by 2 bases and J by 9 bases, 1 base remained unmatched. CDR3 in amino acids: CASSYTSGRGEQFF. The CDR3 DNA sequence: TGTGCCAGCAGTTACACTAGCGGGAGGGGTGAGCAGTTCTTC.

The CDR3 DNA reads as TGTGCCAGCAGTTTATTCGGGGGGAGCACTGAAGCTTTCTTT. Its translation: CASSLFGGSTEAFF. This chain links TRBV27 with TRBJ1-1; maybe TRBD1 (5 bases). CDR1 and CDR2 (germline): MNHEY, SMNVEV (reference sequence). The CDR3 has 14 amino acids. V was cut by 1 base and J by 4 bases, with 10 bases left in between.

The chain carries TRBV27 and TRBJ2-1; 13 bases fit TRBD2. V was clipped by 5 bases and J by 7 bases; unmatched bases: 14. The CDR3 is 18 amino acids. Germline assignment: CDR1 MNHEY and CDR2 SMNVEV (reference sequence). In nucleotides, the CDR3 is TGTGCCAGCAGTCTAAGCCCGACTAGCGGGAGGATCAAGAATGAGCAGTTCTTC. It specifies CASSLSPTSGRIKNEQFF.

This rearrangement joins TRBV18 to TRBJ2-5; 7 nucleotides agree with TRBD2. There are 17 residues in the CDR3. Germline V CDR1 and CDR2: KGHSH, LQKENI. V lost 0 bases, J lost 4 bases, and 11 bases stayed unmatched. Here the CDR3 reads CASSPPVGLASGETQYF. Here the CDR3 DNA reads TGTGCCAGCTCACCACCTGTCGGGTTGGCTAGCGGAGAGACCCAGTACTTC.

This clone is medium-sized in the sample. The CDR3 is CASSGARAYEQYF. Here the CDR3 DNA reads TGTGCCAGCAGTGGGGCCAGGGCCTACGAGCAGTACTTC. The chain carries TRBV2 and TRBJ2-7, with D possibly matching TRBD1 (5 bases). This CDR3 comprises 13 residues. The germline V and J ends were trimmed by 4 bases and 2 bases, with 9 bases remaining between them. Per germline, CDR1 SNHLY and CDR2 FYNNEI. Full variable domain (rest looked up from reference TRBV2 and TRBJ2-7): EPEVTQTPSHQVTQMGQEVILRCVPISNHLYFYWYRQILGQKVEFLVSFYNNEISEKSEIFDDQFSVERPDGSNFTLKIRSTKLEDSAMYFCASSGARAYEQYFGPGTRLTVT.

This clone occurred once. The genes are TRBV9 and TRBJ2-7; D is ambiguous. Germline V gene sequence: CDR1 SGDLS, CDR2 YYNGEE. The CDR3 contains 14 residues. The V end was cut by 0 bases, the J end by 0 bases, with 7 bases between. The DNA for the CDR3 is TGTGCCAGCAGCGTAGGTCAGATCTCCTACGAGCAGTACTTC. Its protein is CASSVGQISYEQYF.

V is TRBV30 and J is TRBJ1-6, with D tentatively TRBD1 (6 bases). Trimming left V 1 base short and J 2 bases short, with 9 bases between. Germline V gene sequence: CDR1 GTSNPN, CDR2 SVGIG (reference sequence). The CDR3 length is 15 residues. This chain's CDR3 is CAWSAGVPYNSPLHF. The CDR3, as DNA: TGTGCCTGGAGTGCAGGGGTGCCCTATAATTCACCCCTCCACTTT.

This chain links TRBV5-1 with TRBJ2-3, with TRBD2 matching over 10 bases. This CDR3 has 14 residues. Germline CDR1 reads SGHRS; CDR2 reads YFSETQ. V was clipped by 6 bases and J by 6 bases; unmatched bases: 7. CDR3 in amino acids: CASKVSTSGDTQYF. The DNA of the CDR3 is TGCGCCAGCAAAGTGTCGACTAGCGGGGATACGCAGTATTTT. Full variable domain (remainder filled in from reference TRBV5-1 and TRBJ2-3): KAGVTQTPRYLIKTRGQQVTLSCSPISGHRSVSWYQQTPGQGLQFLFEYFSETQRNKGNFPGRFSGRQFSNSRSEMNVSTLELGDSALYLCASKVSTSGDTQYFGPGTRLTVL.

The chain couples TRBV6-1 to TRBJ2-1, with D possibly TRBD2 on 5 matching bases. The V and J ends lost 6 bases and 7 bases respectively, with 19 bases between them. Germline CDR1 MNHNS, CDR2 SASEGT. The CDR3 is made up of 15 amino acids. The CDR3 sequence is CASSLQEEHWNEQFF. The CDR3 DNA follows: TGTGCCAGCAGCTTGCAGGAGGAGCACTGGAATGAGCAGTTCTTC.

This chain connects TRBV27 to TRBJ2-5; D ambiguous. V dropped 7 bases and J dropped 0 bases, with 6 bases sitting between them. This CDR3 has 12 amino acids. Germline lookup yields CDR1 MNHEY and CDR2 SMNVEV (reference sequence). The CDR3, as DNA: TGTGCCAGCAACCCGTACCAAGAGACCCAGTACTTC. It specifies CASNPYQETQYF.